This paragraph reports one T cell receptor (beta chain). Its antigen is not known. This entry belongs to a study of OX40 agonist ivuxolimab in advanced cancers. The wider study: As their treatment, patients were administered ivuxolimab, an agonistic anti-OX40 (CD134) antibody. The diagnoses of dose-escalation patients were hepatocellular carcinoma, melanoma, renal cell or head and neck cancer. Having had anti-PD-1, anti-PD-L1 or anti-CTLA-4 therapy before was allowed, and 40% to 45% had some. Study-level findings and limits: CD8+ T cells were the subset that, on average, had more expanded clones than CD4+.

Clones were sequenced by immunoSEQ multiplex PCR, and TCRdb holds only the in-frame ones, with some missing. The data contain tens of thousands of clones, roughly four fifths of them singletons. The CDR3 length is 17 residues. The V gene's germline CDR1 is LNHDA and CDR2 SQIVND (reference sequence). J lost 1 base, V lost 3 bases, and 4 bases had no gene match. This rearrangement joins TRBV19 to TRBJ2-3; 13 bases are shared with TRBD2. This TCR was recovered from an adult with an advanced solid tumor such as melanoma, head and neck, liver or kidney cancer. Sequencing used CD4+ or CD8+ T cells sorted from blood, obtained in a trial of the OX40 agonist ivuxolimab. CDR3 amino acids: CASSITTSGRRTDTQYF. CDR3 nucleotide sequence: TGTGCCAGTAGTATCACGACTAGCGGGAGGCGCACAGATACGCAGTATTTT. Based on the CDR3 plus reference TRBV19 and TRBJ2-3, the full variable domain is DGGITQSPKYLFRKEGQNVTLSCEQNLNHDAMYWYRQDPGQGLRLIYYSQIVNDFQKGDIAEGYSVSREKKESFPLTVTSAQKNPTAFYLCASSITTSGRRTDTQYFGPGTRLTVL.